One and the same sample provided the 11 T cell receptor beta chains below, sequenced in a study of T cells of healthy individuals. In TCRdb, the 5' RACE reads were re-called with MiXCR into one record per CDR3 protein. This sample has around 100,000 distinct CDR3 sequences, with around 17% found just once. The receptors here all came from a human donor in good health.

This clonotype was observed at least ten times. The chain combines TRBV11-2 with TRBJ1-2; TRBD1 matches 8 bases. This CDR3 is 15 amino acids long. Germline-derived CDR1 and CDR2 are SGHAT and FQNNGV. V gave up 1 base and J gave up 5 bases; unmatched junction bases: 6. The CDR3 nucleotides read TGTGCCAGCAGCTTAGCAGGGGGCGGGAGGTATGGCTACACCTTC. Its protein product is CASSLAGGGRYGYTF.

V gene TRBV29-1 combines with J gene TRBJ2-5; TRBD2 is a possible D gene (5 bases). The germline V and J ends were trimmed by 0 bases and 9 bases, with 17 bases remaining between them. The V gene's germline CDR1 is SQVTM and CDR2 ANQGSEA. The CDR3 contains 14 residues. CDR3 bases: TGCAGCGTTGAAGACCGGCCGGTGATCGGGGCCCAGTACTTC. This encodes CSVEDRPVIGAQYF.

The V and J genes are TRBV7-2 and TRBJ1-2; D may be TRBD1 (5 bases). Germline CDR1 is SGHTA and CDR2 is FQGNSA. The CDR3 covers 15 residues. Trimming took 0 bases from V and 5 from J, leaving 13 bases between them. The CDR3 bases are TGTGCCAGCAGCTTAGCCCCCCCCGGGGCATATGGCTACACCTTC. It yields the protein CASSLAPPGAYGYTF.

In nucleotides, the CDR3 is TGCAGCCACGGCCGGGGATTCCAAGAGACCCAGTACTTC. Translation gives CSHGRGFQETQYF. V gene TRBV29-1 combines with J gene TRBJ2-5; D is possibly TRBD2 (5 bases). The CDR3 length is 13 residues. V gave up 8 bases and J gave up 1 base, with 14 bases separating them. Germline V gene sequence: CDR1 SQVTM, CDR2 ANQGSEA.

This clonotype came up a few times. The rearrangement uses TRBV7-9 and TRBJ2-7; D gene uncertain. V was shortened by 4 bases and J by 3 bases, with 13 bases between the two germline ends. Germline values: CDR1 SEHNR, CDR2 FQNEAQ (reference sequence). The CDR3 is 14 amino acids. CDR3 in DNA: TGTGCCAGCAGCTCCTTCTCTTCGAGCTACGAGCAGTACTTC. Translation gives CASSSFSSSYEQYF.

As DNA, the CDR3 is TGTGCCAGCAGCCCCAGGGTGACCGGGGAGCTGTTTTTT. This codes for CASSPRVTGELFF. The rearrangement joins TRBV3-1 to TRBJ2-2; maybe TRBD1 (5 bases). V was cut by 4 bases and J by 5 bases, with 8 bases left in between. The CDR3 sequence is 13 residues long. From germline, CDR1 is LGHDT and CDR2 YNNKEL (reference sequence).

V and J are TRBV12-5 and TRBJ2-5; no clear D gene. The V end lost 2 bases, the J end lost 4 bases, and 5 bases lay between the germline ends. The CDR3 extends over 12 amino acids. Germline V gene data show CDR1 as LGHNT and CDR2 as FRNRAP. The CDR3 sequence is CASGLSGETQYF. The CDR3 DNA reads TGTGCTAGTGGTTTGAGTGGAGAGACCCAGTACTTC. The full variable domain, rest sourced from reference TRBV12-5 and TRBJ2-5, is DARVTQTPRHKVTEMGQEVTMRCQPILGHNTVFWYRQTMMQGLELLAYFRNRAPLDDSGMPKDRFSAEMPDATLATLKIQPSEPRDSAVYFCASGLSGETQYFGPGTRLLVL.

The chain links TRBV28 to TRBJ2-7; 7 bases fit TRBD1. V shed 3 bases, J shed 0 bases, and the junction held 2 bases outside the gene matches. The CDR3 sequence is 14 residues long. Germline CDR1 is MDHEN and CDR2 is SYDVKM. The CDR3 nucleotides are TGTGCCAGCAGTTTGACAGGGAGCTCCTACGAGCAGTACTTC. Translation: CASSLTGSSYEQYF.

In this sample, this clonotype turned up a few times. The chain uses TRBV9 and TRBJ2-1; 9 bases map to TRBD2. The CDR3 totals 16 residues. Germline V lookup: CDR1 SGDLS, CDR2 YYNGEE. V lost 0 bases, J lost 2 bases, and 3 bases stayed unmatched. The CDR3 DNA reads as TGTGCCAGCAGCGTAGAAGGCGGGAGGGCCTACAATGAGCAGTTCTTC. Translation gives CASSVEGGRAYNEQFF.

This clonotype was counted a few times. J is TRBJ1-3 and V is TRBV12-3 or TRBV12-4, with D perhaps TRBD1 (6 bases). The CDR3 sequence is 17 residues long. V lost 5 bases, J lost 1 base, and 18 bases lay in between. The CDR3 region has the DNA TGTGCCAGCAGTCCGTTGACAGGAAGGATTTCTGGAAACACCATATATTTT. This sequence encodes CASSPLTGRISGNTIYF.

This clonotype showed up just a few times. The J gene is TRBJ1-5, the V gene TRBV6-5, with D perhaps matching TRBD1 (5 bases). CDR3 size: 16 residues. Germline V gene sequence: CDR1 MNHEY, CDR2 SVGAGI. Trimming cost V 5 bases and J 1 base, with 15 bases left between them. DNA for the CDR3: TGTGCCAGCAGTCTCTCTTGGGCAGGGAGCAATCAGCCCCAGCATTTT. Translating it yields CASSLSWAGSNQPQHF.